These 32 T cell receptor beta chains came from one sample sequenced in a study of T cell changes during pregnancy in multiple sclerosis. The table came from immunoSEQ multiplex PCR; TCRdb's copy has only in-frame clones and leaves some out. This sample has about 61,000 clones, with about 90% found just once. This sample comprised peripheral blood, obtained in the first trimester of pregnancy. The receptors derive from a female donor in good health, enrolled as a control in a pregnancy study.

This clone was counted a single time. CDR3: CASSQLSGGAHIQYF. The CDR3 DNA reads TGCGCCAGCAGCCAACTCAGCGGGGGGGCCCACATTCAGTACTTC. The rearrangement links TRBV4-1 to TRBJ2-4; TRBD2 matches at 10 bases. V lost 2 bases to trimming and J lost 8 bases; unmatched junction nucleotides: 6. The germline V gene has CDR1 MGHRA and CDR2 YSYEKL. This CDR3 is built from 15 residues.

The rearrangement links TRBV19 to TRBJ2-7; perhaps TRBD2 as D (6 bases). The CDR3 spans 13 residues. V dropped 5 bases and J dropped 9 bases, with 17 bases sitting between them. CDR1 is LNHDA and CDR2 is SQIVND in the germline V gene (reference sequence). The CDR3 spells CASSSGGGLLQYF. The CDR3 DNA reads TGTGCCAGTAGTTCCGGCGGAGGGCTTTTGCAGTACTTC.

In its sample, this clone was seen a few times. J is TRBJ1-5 and V is TRBV6-6; possibly TRBD1 for D (6 bases). Germline V CDR1 and CDR2: MNHNY, SVGAGI (reference sequence). This CDR3 is built from 15 residues. Trimming pared 6 bases from V and 7 bases from J, leaving 19 bases between. CDR3 sequence: CASRSPLWGQQPQHF. The CDR3 region has the DNA TGTGCCAGCAGGTCCCCCTTGTGGGGACAACAGCCCCAGCATTTT.

J is TRBJ1-5 and V is TRBV7-8; D uncertain. CDR3 size: 14 residues. Trimming stripped 5 bases from V and 7 bases from J, with 15 bases between. Germline values: CDR1 SGHVS, CDR2 FQNEAQ. The CDR3 protein is CASSPRSEEQPQHF. CDR3 DNA sequence: TGTGCCAGCAGCCCCCGCTCAGAGGAGCAGCCCCAGCATTTT.

The chain uses TRBV13 and TRBJ2-1; 8 bases are shared with TRBD2. Losses at the gene ends were 7 bases for V and 8 bases for J; bases not matched to a gene: 13. Germline-derived CDR1 and CDR2 are PRHDT and FYEKMQ (reference sequence). The CDR3 is made up of 15 amino acids. The CDR3 protein is CASTLRGGMIDEQFF. The CDR3 coding sequence is TGTGCCAGCACCCTCCGGGGGGGCATGATTGATGAGCAGTTCTTC.

The chain is built from TRBV7-3 and TRBJ2-2; 14 nucleotides match TRBD2. Germline V gives CDR1 SGHTA, CDR2 FQGTGA. This CDR3 comprises 18 residues. Losses at the gene ends were 5 bases for V and 0 bases for J; bases not matched to a gene: 5. The CDR3 protein is CASSAGTSGGTNTGELFF. In DNA form, the CDR3 reads TGTGCCAGCAGCGCCGGGACTAGCGGGGGAACGAACACCGGGGAGCTGTTTTTT.

The V gene is TRBV2, the J gene TRBJ1-5; tentatively, D is TRBD1 (6 bases). Germline V gene data show CDR1 as SNHLY and CDR2 as FYNNEI. The CDR3 has 15 residues. V shed 7 bases and J shed 4 bases, with 17 bases lying between them. The CDR3 is CASKGDRGVNQPQHF. CDR3 nucleotide sequence: TGTGCCAGCAAGGGGGACCGGGGGGTTAATCAGCCCCAGCATTTT.

V and J are TRBV19 and TRBJ2-1; D call uncertain. The length of the CDR3 is 12 residues. Germline CDR1 LNHDA, CDR2 SQIVND (reference sequence). The V end was cut by 3 bases, the J end by 7 bases, with 7 bases between. CDR3 sequence reads: CASSIRSNEQFF. CDR3 DNA sequence: TGTGCCAGTAGTATTAGGAGTAATGAGCAGTTCTTC. Full variable domain (remainder filled in from reference TRBV19 and TRBJ2-1): DGGITQSPKYLFRKEGQNVTLSCEQNLNHDAMYWYRQDPGQGLRLIYYSQIVNDFQKGDIAEGYSVSREKKESFPLTVTSAQKNPTAFYLCASSIRSNEQFFGPGTRLTVL.

V is TRBV7-3 and J is TRBJ1-2; TRBD1 is a possible D gene (5 bases). V shed 6 bases and J shed 10 bases, with 18 bases lying between them. Germline V CDR1 and CDR2: SGHTA, FQGTGA. The CDR3 has 13 residues. CDR3 loop: CASSPDSTVPYTF. DNA of the CDR3: TGTGCCAGCAGTCCTGACAGCACGGTGCCCTACACCTTC.

This chain joins TRBV13 and TRBJ1-1; 7 bases are a match to TRBD1. The length of the CDR3 is 17 residues. V lost 3 bases to trimming and J lost 1 base; unmatched junction nucleotides: 11. The V gene's germline CDR1 is PRHDT and CDR2 FYEKMQ (reference sequence). The CDR3 DNA is TGTGCCAGCAGCTTCGGGAGACGGGACAGCCGGAACACTGAAGCTTTCTTT. Protein sequence: CASSFGRRDSRNTEAFF.

The V gene is TRBV6-6, the J gene TRBJ2-7, with TRBD1 identical over 8 bases. The CDR3 covers 14 residues. J gave up 2 bases and V 6 bases, and 6 bases lay outside the gene matches. Germline loops: CDR1 MNHNY, CDR2 SVGAGI (reference sequence). CDR3 residues: CASSDRGQTYEQYF. CDR3 in DNA: TGTGCCAGCAGCGACAGGGGCCAGACCTACGAGCAGTACTTC.

The rearrangement uses TRBV6-5 and TRBJ1-2; 11 bases are shared with TRBD1. With V trimmed by 4 bases and J by 7 bases, 11 bases remained unmatched. Germline V lookup: CDR1 MNHEY, CDR2 SVGAGI. This CDR3 has 16 amino acids. This CDR3 reads CASSSLRDRGLGGYTF. The CDR3 nucleotides are TGTGCCAGCAGTTCGCTCCGGGACAGGGGGTTGGGTGGCTACACCTTC.

This chain links TRBV6-5 with TRBJ1-3; TRBD1 aligns across 8 bases. Looked up from germline, CDR1 is MNHEY and CDR2 is SVGAGI. CDR3 length: 16 residues. Losses at the gene ends were 4 bases for V and 0 bases for J; bases not matched to a gene: 5. CDR3 sequence reads: CASSSPTGGSGNTIYF. CDR3 DNA sequence: TGTGCCAGCAGTTCCCCTACAGGGGGCTCTGGAAACACCATATATTTT.

The V gene is TRBV6-6, the J gene TRBJ1-1, with TRBD1 identical over 8 bases. The CDR3 spans 16 residues. Losses at the gene ends were 5 bases for V and 1 base for J; bases not matched to a gene: 9. The V gene's germline CDR1 is MNHNY and CDR2 SVGAGI (reference sequence). As DNA, the CDR3 is TGTGCCAGCAGTCCGGACAGGGAGGTGTGGAACACTGAAGCTTTCTTT. It encodes CASSPDREVWNTEAFF.

The chain uses TRBV6-5 and TRBJ1-6; TRBD1 matches 9 bases. V shed 2 bases and J 4 bases; nucleotides not matched to a gene: 3. Germline assignment: CDR1 MNHEY and CDR2 SVGAGI. This CDR3 region has 16 residues. CDR3 coding DNA: TGTGCCAGCAGTTACGGGACAGGGATTTATAATTCACCCCTCCACTTT. This translates into CASSYGTGIYNSPLHF.

This clone was counted a few times. The rearrangement joins TRBV4-2 to TRBJ1-6, with unresolved D. Germline V CDR1 and CDR2: LGHNA, YNFKEQ. V dropped 0 bases and J dropped 7 bases, with 10 bases sitting between them. CDR3 length: 15 residues. This chain's CDR3 is CASSQDPGKNSPLHF. The CDR3, as DNA: TGTGCCAGCAGCCAAGATCCAGGAAAGAATTCACCCCTCCACTTT.

The rearrangement uses TRBV27 and TRBJ2-7; a possible D gene is TRBD2 (5 bases). The CDR3 contains 14 residues. The germline V gene encodes CDR1 MNHEY and CDR2 SMNVEV (reference sequence). V was cut by 3 bases and J by 4 bases, with 13 bases left in between. The CDR3 DNA follows: TGTGCCAGCAGTTTGAGGGCCAGCGTTTACGAGCAGTACTTC. This codes for CASSLRASVYEQYF.

Worth noting for this clone: The same CDR3 is also encoded by other DNA sequences in this sample. This chain uses TRBV5-1 with TRBJ2-7; D is ambiguous. The CDR3 length is 13 residues. Germline-derived CDR1 and CDR2 are SGHRS and YFSETQ. V was cut by 4 bases and J by 2 bases, with 10 bases left in between. As DNA, the CDR3 is TGCGCCAGCAGCCTGGATAGTCCCTACGAGCAGTACTTC. Translated: CASSLDSPYEQYF.

The genes are TRBV4-3 and TRBJ1-5; D ambiguous. Trimming left V 4 bases short and J 1 base short, with 11 bases between. The CDR3 totals 15 residues. From germline, CDR1 is LGHNA and CDR2 YSLEER. CDR3 DNA: TGCGCCAGCAGCCTCACTACGGGGAGCAATCAGCCCCAGCATTTT. It encodes CASSLTTGSNQPQHF.

This chain joins TRBV23-1 and TRBJ1-3, with a possible D match to TRBD1 (5 bases). TRBV23-1 is an open reading frame whose function is uncertain. CDR3 length: 16 residues. V dropped 7 bases and J dropped 0 bases, with 16 bases sitting between them. CDR3 sequence (DNA): TGCGCCAGCAAGCCGTCAGGGAATAGCTCTGGAAACACCATATATTTT. Its translation is CASKPSGNSSGNTIYF.

V and J are TRBV7-2 and TRBJ2-7, with D unclear. The V and J ends lost 5 bases and 1 base respectively, with 9 bases between them. There are 13 residues in the CDR3. Germline values: CDR1 SGHTA, CDR2 FQGNSA. CDR3 DNA: TGTGCCAGCAGCCCGTCAGGTTCCTACGAGCAGTACTTC. This translates into CASSPSGSYEQYF.

V and J are TRBV19 and TRBJ2-7; TRBD1 aligns across 7 bases. The CDR3 is 15 residues long. V shed 5 bases, J shed 0 bases, and the junction held 7 bases outside the gene matches. The germline gives CDR1 LNHDA, CDR2 SQIVND (reference sequence). CDR3 in DNA: TGTGCCAGTAGTTCTCCGGGACAGCACTCCTACGAGCAGTACTTC. Amino acid sequence: CASSSPGQHSYEQYF.

The chain carries TRBV2 and TRBJ1-5, with D hard to call. The CDR3 loop spans 13 amino acids. Germline V lookup: CDR1 SNHLY, CDR2 FYNNEI. Trimming removed 8 bases from V and 3 bases from J, with 11 bases in between. CDR3 nucleotides: TGTGCCAGCCAGCGTGCGGTCAATCAGCCCCAGCATTTT. Translated: CASQRAVNQPQHF.

The genes are TRBV7-2 and TRBJ1-2; D is possibly TRBD1 (6 bases). In germline, CDR1 is SGHTA, CDR2 FQGNSA. This CDR3 region has 14 residues. With 2 bases removed from V and 6 bases from J, the gap between germline ends came to 13 bases. The CDR3 protein is CASSLSEGGDGYTF. The CDR3, as DNA: TGTGCCAGCAGCTTAAGTGAAGGGGGTGATGGCTACACCTTC.

The J gene is TRBJ1-1, the V gene TRBV11-3; D remains unclear. The CDR3 length is 13 residues. The V and J ends lost 0 bases and 3 bases respectively, with 5 bases between them. Germline-derived CDR1 and CDR2 are SGHNT and YENEEA. The CDR3 here is CASSLDRDTEAFF. CDR3 coding DNA: TGTGCCAGCAGCTTAGATCGGGACACTGAAGCTTTCTTT.

The rearrangement uses TRBV2 and TRBJ2-7, with TRBD2 as a possible D gene (5 bases). V was pared by 2 bases and J by 6 bases, with 14 bases between. This CDR3 comprises 14 residues. CDR1 and CDR2 from the germline V gene are SNHLY and FYNNEI. CDR3 coding DNA: TGTGCCAGCAGTGAACGGCGGGTCATGGGCGAGCAGTACTTC. Translated, it gives CASSERRVMGEQYF.

This sequence joins TRBV15 and TRBJ1-1; D gene ambiguous. V lost 1 base and J 0 bases, leaving 6 bases between the germline ends. CDR1 LNHNV and CDR2 YYDKDF come from the germline V gene (reference sequence). The CDR3 totals 14 residues. The CDR3 sequence is CATSRVVMNTEAFF. The CDR3 nucleotides are TGTGCCACCAGCAGAGTCGTAATGAACACTGAAGCTTTCTTT.

This clone was counted a few times. The chain uses TRBV5-4 and TRBJ2-2; D unresolved. Germline V CDR1 and CDR2: SGHNT, YYREEE (reference sequence). The CDR3 spans 12 residues. V was trimmed by 4 bases and J by 4 bases, leaving 5 bases between them. The CDR3 DNA is TGTGCCAGCAGCCCTTTCACCGGGGAGCTGTTTTTT. This translates into CASSPFTGELFF.

The gene calls are TRBV19 and TRBJ2-2; 9 bases are a match to TRBD1. CDR1 and CDR2 from the germline V gene are LNHDA and SQIVND (reference sequence). V gave up 1 base and J gave up 6 bases; unmatched junction bases: 3. There are 15 residues in the CDR3. CDR3 loop: CASSIVGQGPGELFF. CDR3 sequence (DNA): TGTGCCAGTAGTATAGTAGGACAGGGGCCCGGGGAGCTGTTTTTT.

This chain links TRBV4-1 with TRBJ2-2, with 9 nucleotides matching TRBD2. Germline CDR1 MGHRA, CDR2 YSYEKL. Trimming took 0 bases from V and 6 from J; bases not matched to a gene: 8. This CDR3 contains 17 residues. This CDR3 is CASSQDGKLAGAGELFF. CDR3 bases: TGCGCCAGCAGCCAAGATGGTAAATTAGCGGGGGCCGGGGAGCTGTTTTTT.

The gene calls are TRBV11-2 and TRBJ2-1; TRBD2 matches at 7 bases. The V gene's germline CDR1 is SGHAT and CDR2 FQNNGV. The CDR3 extends over 16 amino acids. V shed 1 base, J shed 0 bases, and the junction held 3 bases outside the gene matches. In nucleotides, the CDR3 is TGTGCCAGCAGCTTAGTCCCGGGAGGCTCCTACAATGAGCAGTTCTTC. Its translation: CASSLVPGGSYNEQFF.

This clone has a single count. The genes are TRBV10-1 and TRBJ1-1; D gene uncertain. The germline V and J ends were trimmed by 2 bases and 4 bases, with 14 bases remaining between them. Germline V gene sequence: CDR1 WNHNN, CDR2 SYGVQD (reference sequence). The CDR3 extends over 15 amino acids. CDR3 protein: CASSEGLEESTEAFF. The CDR3 nucleotides read TGCGCCAGCAGTGAGGGACTTGAAGAGAGCACTGAAGCTTTCTTT.